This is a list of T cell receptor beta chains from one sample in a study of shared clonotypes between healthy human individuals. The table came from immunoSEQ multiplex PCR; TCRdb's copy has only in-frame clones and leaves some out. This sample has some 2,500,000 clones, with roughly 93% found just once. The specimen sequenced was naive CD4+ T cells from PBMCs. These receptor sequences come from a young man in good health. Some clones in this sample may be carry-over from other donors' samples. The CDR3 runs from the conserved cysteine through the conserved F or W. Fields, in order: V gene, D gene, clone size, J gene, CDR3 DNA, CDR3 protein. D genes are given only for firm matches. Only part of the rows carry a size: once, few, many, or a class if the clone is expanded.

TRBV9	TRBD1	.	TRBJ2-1	TGTGCCAGCAAAAGGGGACAGGGGGCCTATGAGCAGTTCTTC	CASKRGQGAYEQFF
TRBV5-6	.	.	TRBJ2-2	TGTGCCAGCAGGCAGACGGTGAACACCGGGGAGCTGTTTTTT	CASRQTVNTGELFF
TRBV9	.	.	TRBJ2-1	TGTGCCTCCGGGCGGAACTACAATGAGCAGTTCTTC	CASGRNYNEQFF
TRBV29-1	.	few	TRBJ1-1	TGCAGCTCAAGCTTGAGGATGTCGATCAACACTGAAGCTTTCTTT	CSSSLRMSINTEAFF
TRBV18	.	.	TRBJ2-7	TGTGCCAGCTCACAAGGGGGTGGCGAGCAGTACTTC	CASSQGGGEQYF
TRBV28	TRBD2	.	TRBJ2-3	TGTGCCAGCGTGGAGAATAGCGGGACAGATACGCAGTATTTT	CASVENSGTDTQYF
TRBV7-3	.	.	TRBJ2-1	TGTGCCAGCAGCTTAAACGTCGCGAGTGAGCAGTTCTTC	CASSLNVASEQFF
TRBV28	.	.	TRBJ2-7	TGTGCCATCCGGGGGCCCCCCGGCGTTCCCCTCTTC	CAIRGPPGVPLF
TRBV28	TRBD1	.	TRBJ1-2	TGTGCCAGCACCGCCGGCCCGGGACAGGGATATGGCTACACCTTC	CASTAGPGQGYGYTF
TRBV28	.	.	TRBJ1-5	TGTGCCAGTCTGAAATCAACAGGGTTCAATCAGCCCCAGCATTTT	CASLKSTGFNQPQHF
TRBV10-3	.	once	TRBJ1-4	TGTGCCATCATGGGGCAGGGTAGTGAAAAACTGTTTTTT	CAIMGQGSEKLFF
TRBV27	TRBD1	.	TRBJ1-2	TGTGCCAGCGGAAACAGGGGCTCCGGCTACACCTTC	CASGNRGSGYTF
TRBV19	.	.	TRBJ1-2	TGTGCCAGCCATGATAGGGGCGTCTATGGCTACACCTTC	CASHDRGVYGYTF
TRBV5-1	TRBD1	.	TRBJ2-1	TGCGCCAGCAGCTTGGTGGCAATCGGGGGGACAGGGTATGCTACTGAGCAGTTCTTC	CASSLVAIGGTGYATEQFF
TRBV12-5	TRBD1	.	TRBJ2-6	TGTGCTAGTGCTTTAACGTCCGCGAAAGGGGGCGGTCGCGGTCTGTCTGGGGCCAACGTCCTGACTTTC	CASALTSAKGGGRGLSGANVLTF
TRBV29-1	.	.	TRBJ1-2	TGCAGCTTAGGGAGGCAGGTCTCTAACTATGGCTACACCTTC	CSLGRQVSNYGYTF
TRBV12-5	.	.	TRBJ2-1	TGTGCTAGTGGTTTGGGTACGAGGGGGTTTTACAATGAGCAGTTCTTC	CASGLGTRGFYNEQFF
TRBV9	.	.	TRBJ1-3	TGTGCCAGCAGCGTAGAAGGGACAAACTCTGGAAACACCATATATTTT	CASSVEGTNSGNTIYF
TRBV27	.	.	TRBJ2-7	TGTGCCAGCAGCTCGATCTCTTTGGGGACCTACGAGCAGTACTTC	CASSSISLGTYEQYF
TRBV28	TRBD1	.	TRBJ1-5	TGTGCCAGCAGTTTACCCCGGACAGGGGTTCTTGGCAATCAGCCCCAGCATTTT	CASSLPRTGVLGNQPQHF
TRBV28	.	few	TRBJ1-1	TGTGCCAGCAGTCCGCCACATATTGAAGCTTTCTTT	CASSPPHIEAFF
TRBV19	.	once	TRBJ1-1	TGTGCCAGTAGTATACTGGATACAGTGAACACTGAAGCTTTCTTT	CASSILDTVNTEAFF
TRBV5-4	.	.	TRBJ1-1	TGTGCCAGCAGCTTTGACAGGAACACTGAAGCTTTCTTT	CASSFDRNTEAFF
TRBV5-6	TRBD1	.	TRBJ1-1	TGTGCCAGCAGCCACACAGGGGGCTCGAACACTGAAGCTTTCTTT	CASSHTGGSNTEAFF
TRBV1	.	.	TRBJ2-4	TGCACCAGCAGCCAAGCGCGTCCGGGAGCCAAAAACATTCAGTACTTC	CTSSQARPGAKNIQYF
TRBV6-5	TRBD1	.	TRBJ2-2	TGTGCCAGCAGACGAGGGACAGAAAAAGGGGGGGAGCTGTTTTTT	CASRRGTEKGGELFF
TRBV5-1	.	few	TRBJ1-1	TGCGCCAGCAGCTGGTCCGGGACTGAAGCTTTCTTT	CASSWSGTEAFF
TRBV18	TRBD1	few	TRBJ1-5	TGTGCCAGCTCAACAGGGGGCAATCAGCCCCAGCATTTT	CASSTGGNQPQHF
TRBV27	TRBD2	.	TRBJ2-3	TGTGCCAGCCAAACGGGCCCCGGGAGCGGGAGTTGGACAGATACGCAGTATTTT	CASQTGPGSGSWTDTQYF
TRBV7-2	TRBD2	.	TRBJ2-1	TGTGCCAGCAGCTTAGCCCGGAGCGGGAGGTTCTCCTACAATGAGCAGTTCTTC	CASSLARSGRFSYNEQFF
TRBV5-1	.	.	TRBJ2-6	TGCGCCAGCAGCTTGCCCGGCTCTGGGGCCAACGTCCTGACTTTC	CASSLPGSGANVLTF
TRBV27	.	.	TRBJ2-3	TGTGCCAGCAGTTTATCGAGGCTTCCTAACACAGATACGCAGTATTTT	CASSLSRLPNTDTQYF
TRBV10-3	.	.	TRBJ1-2	TGTGCCATCTCCGACGCAGGGGCTGATGGCTACACCTTC	CAISDAGADGYTF
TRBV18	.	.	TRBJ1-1	TGTGCCAGCTCAAGGCAGGGGAGGTCAGAAGCTTTCTTT	CASSRQGRSEAFF
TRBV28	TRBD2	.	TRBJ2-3	TGTGCCAGCAGCACGGGTCTAGCGGGCGGGAGCACAGATACGCAGTATTTT	CASSTGLAGGSTDTQYF
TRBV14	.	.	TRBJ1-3	TGTGCCAGCAGCCAATTCCTTTCGGACACCATATATTTT	CASSQFLSDTIYF
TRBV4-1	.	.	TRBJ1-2	TGCGCCAGCAGCTCCTGGGGTGGAAGGGCCTATGGCTACACCTTC	CASSSWGGRAYGYTF
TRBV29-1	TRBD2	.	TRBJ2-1	TGCAGCGTTTCCGGGACTAGCGGGCTGGTTAGCTCCTACAATGAGCAGTTCTTC	CSVSGTSGLVSSYNEQFF
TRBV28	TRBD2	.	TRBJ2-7	TGTGCCACCGCCGGCGGGAGGCCCGTTTTAACCTACGAGCAGTACTTC	CATAGGRPVLTYEQYF
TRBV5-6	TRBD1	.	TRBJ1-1	TGTGCCAGCAGCTTGGCGGACAGGGACACTGAAGCTTTCTTT	CASSLADRDTEAFF
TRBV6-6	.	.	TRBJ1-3	TGTGCCAGTCGAGCGAGGAACACCATATATTTT	CASRARNTIYF
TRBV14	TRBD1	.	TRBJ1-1	TGTGCCAGCAGCCTACAGGGGGAGGGGACTGAAGCTTTCTTT	CASSLQGEGTEAFF
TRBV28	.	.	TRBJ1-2	TGTGCCAGCAGTTTGTCGGTCTCGGTAGGCTACACCTTC	CASSLSVSVGYTF